These 31 T cell receptor beta chains came from one sample sequenced in a study of blood T cells in healthy people across ages. Alongside a J-beta primer mix, a sample-barcoded 5' primer served in a second PCR lasting about 7 to 11 cycles. One entry per CDR3 protein results from TCRdb running MiXCR on the 5' RACE reads. This sample has 550,000 to 750,000 distinct CDR3 sequences, with 20% to 25% found just once. Sample: blood. Receptors were obtained from a man between 65 and 85 years old in good health.

This clonotype has a handful of counts. This chain links TRBV7-2 with TRBJ2-7, with D tentatively TRBD1 (6 bases). The CDR3 sequence is 16 residues long. CDR1 SGHTA and CDR2 FQGNSA come from the germline V gene. V was shortened by 0 bases and J by 3 bases, with 15 bases between the two germline ends. This chain's CDR3 is CASSLAGAGVIYEQYF. DNA for the CDR3: TGTGCCAGCAGCTTAGCCGGGGCAGGGGTCATCTACGAGCAGTACTTC.

The rearrangement links TRBV20-1 to TRBJ2-5; 8 bases are a match to TRBD2. The CDR3 runs to 15 residues. V trimming: 1 base; J trimming: 4 bases; junction bases outside the gene matches: 8. Germline values: CDR1 DFQATT, CDR2 SNEGSKA (reference sequence). CDR3 sequence (DNA): TGCAGTGCTAGAGCCGAGCGGGAGAATTTAGAGACCCAGTACTTC. It specifies CSARAERENLETQYF.

This clonotype showed up many times. The chain carries TRBV12-3 or TRBV12-4 and TRBJ1-2; D might be TRBD1 (5 bases). Trimming left V 3 bases short and J 3 bases short, with 11 bases between. This CDR3 is 14 amino acids long. CDR3 region: CASSFYRGDYGYTF. The CDR3 nucleotides read TGTGCCAGCAGTTTCTATAGGGGTGACTATGGCTACACCTTC.

This chain links TRBV5-1 with TRBJ2-3; 8 nucleotides agree with TRBD1. The CDR3 length is 13 residues. Trimming at V came to 4 bases and at J to 8 bases, leaving 6 bases not matched to a gene. From germline, CDR1 is SGHRS and CDR2 YFSETQ. The DNA of the CDR3 is TGCGCCAGCAGCACGGACAGGGCGGGTACGCAGTATTTT. It codes for CASSTDRAGTQYF.

This sequence joins TRBV27 and TRBJ1-4; the match to TRBD1 covers 8 bases. The germline gives CDR1 MNHEY, CDR2 SMNVEV (reference sequence). CDR3 size: 15 residues. V was pared by 5 bases and J by 7 bases, with 9 bases of the junction left unmatched. CDR3 in amino acids: CASSMDRVRGEKLFF. DNA of the CDR3: TGTGCCAGCAGTATGGACAGGGTCCGGGGTGAAAAACTGTTTTTT.

CDR3 protein: CASSPETSGMSRYEQYF. The CDR3 DNA reads as TGTGCCAGCAGTCCCGAGACTAGCGGGATGTCCCGCTACGAGCAGTACTTC. This chain connects TRBV27 to TRBJ2-7; 11 bases map to TRBD2. The CDR3 is made up of 17 amino acids. The ends lost 5 bases at V and 3 bases at J; junction bases unmatched: 12. Germline CDR1 and CDR2: MNHEY and SMNVEV (reference sequence).

This clonotype showed up just a few times. The chain carries TRBV7-3 and TRBJ1-6; 7 bases align to TRBD1. This CDR3 has 17 residues. CDR1 is SGHTA and CDR2 is FQGTGA in the germline V gene. Trimming took 5 bases from V and 7 from J; bases not matched to a gene: 14. CDR3 loop: CASSHSAGTEQNSPLHF. DNA for the CDR3: TGTGCCAGCAGCCATTCAGCCGGGACAGAACAAAATTCACCCCTCCACTTT.

This clonotype was counted only a few times. This rearrangement joins TRBV30 to TRBJ1-1, with no clear D. The V end lost 6 bases, the J end lost 0 bases, and 11 bases lay between the germline ends. The germline V gene has CDR1 GTSNPN and CDR2 SVGIG (reference sequence). The CDR3 runs 13 residues. The CDR3 spells CACSVSLNTEAFF. The CDR3 bases are TGTGCCTGCTCGGTATCCTTGAACACTGAAGCTTTCTTT.

This rearrangement joins TRBV6-1 to TRBJ2-5, with a tentative D call TRBD1 (6 bases). The DNA matches TRBJ2-1 better at its end, which makes the J call doubtful. The CDR3 sequence is 13 residues long. Germline assignment: CDR1 MNHNS and CDR2 SASEGT. As DNA, the CDR3 is TGTGCCAGCAGTGAAGCGCAGGGGACTGAGCAGTTCTTC. This gives the protein CASSEAQGTEQFF.

CDR3 in DNA: TGCGCCAGCAGCTTAGGCGGGACAGCAACTAATGAAAAACTGTTTTTT. This encodes CASSLGGTATNEKLFF. The chain links TRBV5-1 to TRBJ1-4, with 7 bases identical to TRBD1. Germline V gives CDR1 SGHRS, CDR2 YFSETQ. The CDR3 consists of 16 residues. J lost 0 bases, V lost 2 bases, and 4 bases had no gene match. Complete variable domain (other parts from reference TRBV5-1 and TRBJ1-4): KAGVTQTPRYLIKTRGQQVTLSCSPISGHRSVSWYQQTPGQGLQFLFEYFSETQRNKGNFPGRFSGRQFSNSRSEMNVSTLELGDSALYLCASSLGGTATNEKLFFGSGTQLSVL.

The genes are TRBV4-1 and TRBJ2-5, with no clear D. The germline gives CDR1 MGHRA, CDR2 YSYEKL. The CDR3 consists of 14 residues. With 2 bases removed from V and 5 bases from J, the gap between germline ends came to 12 bases. DNA of the CDR3: TGCGCCAGCAGCCAAACCGACACCCTGGAGACCCAGTACTTC. Translation: CASSQTDTLETQYF.

Regarding this clonotype: The junction departs from germline at one end; a sequencing error may be responsible. This rearrangement joins TRBV6-1 to TRBJ2-3, with 8 bases that match TRBD2. Germline V gives CDR1 MNHNS, CDR2 SASEGT. This CDR3 comprises 14 residues. The CDR3 DNA is TGTGCCAGCAGTGAAGCGCCCGGGAGGGATACGCGGTATTTT. Translating gives CASSEAPGRDTRYF.

This clonotype was counted a few times. The V gene is TRBV12-3 or TRBV12-4, the J gene TRBJ2-7, with TRBD1 matching over 12 bases. The DNA matches TRBJ2-5 better at its end, which makes the J call doubtful. CDR3 length: 15 amino acids. The CDR3 here is CASRSGTGGWETQYF. CDR3 coding DNA: TGTGCCAGCAGATCCGGGACAGGGGGCTGGGAGACCCAGTACTTC.

Concerning this clonotype: Germline and junction disagree at one end, which may indicate a read error. The genes are TRBV3-1 and TRBJ2-3; unclear D gene. CDR1 and CDR2 (germline): LGHDT, YNNKEL (reference sequence). The CDR3 consists of 16 residues. The CDR3 protein is CASSQVSGLSTDTQYF. The CDR3, as DNA: TGTGCCAGTAGCCAAGTATCCGGGTTAAGCACAGATACGCAGTATTTT.

The J gene is TRBJ2-3, the V gene TRBV18; D is unresolved. V was clipped by 2 bases and J by 0 bases, with 6 bases between them. Germline V lookup: CDR1 KGHSH, CDR2 LQKENI. This CDR3 has 14 residues. The CDR3 loop reads CASSPLTSTDTQYF. CDR3 in DNA: TGTGCCAGCTCACCATTAACTAGCACAGATACGCAGTATTTT. Full variable domain (remainder filled in from reference TRBV18 and TRBJ2-3): NAGVMQNPRHLVRRRGQEARLRCSPMKGHSHVYWYRQLPEEGLKFMVYLQKENIIDESGMPKERFSAEFPKEGPSILRIQQVVRGDSAAYFCASSPLTSTDTQYFGPGTRLTVL.

This clonotype came up a few times. V usage is TRBV12-3 or TRBV12-4 and J usage is TRBJ2-1; D might be TRBD1 (5 bases). V was cut by 6 bases and J by 3 bases, with 15 bases left in between. The length of the CDR3 is 15 residues. This chain's CDR3 is CASRGLGEVYNEQFF. The CDR3 nucleotides are TGTGCCAGCAGGGGGCTAGGGGAAGTCTACAATGAGCAGTTCTTC.

The sample holds one count of this clonotype. V is TRBV18 and J is TRBJ2-4; TRBD1 might be the D (5 bases). Trimming took 0 bases from V and 6 from J, leaving 15 bases between them. Germline lookup yields CDR1 KGHSH and CDR2 LQKENI. CDR3 length equals 16 residues. The CDR3 coding sequence is TGTGCCAGCTCACCACCGATGTCAGGGCAGGGAAACATTCAGTACTTC. This sequence encodes CASSPPMSGQGNIQYF.

The V call is TRBV28, the J call TRBJ1-5, with TRBD1 matching over 10 bases. This CDR3 is 15 amino acids long. Germline-derived CDR1 and CDR2 are MDHEN and SYDVKM. The V and J ends lost 8 bases and 2 bases, in that order; junction bases with no gene match: 6. The DNA for the CDR3 is TGTGCCAGCTTCTCCGGGACAGGGGGCAATCAGCCCCAGCATTTT. Translating gives CASFSGTGGNQPQHF.

A few counts support this clonotype. The J gene is TRBJ2-1, the V gene TRBV19; 11 nucleotides match TRBD2. V dropped 7 bases and J dropped 6; count of bases not matched to a gene: 11. From germline, CDR1 is LNHDA and CDR2 SQIVND (reference sequence). The CDR3 sequence is 16 residues long. CDR3 amino acids: CASTFGRLAGGNEQFF. DNA of the CDR3: TGTGCCAGTACCTTTGGGAGGCTAGCGGGAGGCAATGAGCAGTTCTTC.

The chain combines TRBV7-9 with TRBJ2-5; D remains ambiguous. The germline V and J ends were trimmed by 8 bases and 5 bases, with 6 bases remaining between them. Germline CDR1 reads SEHNR; CDR2 reads FQNEAQ (reference sequence). The CDR3 has 10 amino acids. The CDR3 DNA reads TGTGCCAGCGGGAAGGAGACCCAGTACTTC. Amino acid sequence: CASGKETQYF.

The J gene is TRBJ2-3, the V gene TRBV7-9; maybe TRBD2 (5 bases). The CDR3 sequence is 18 residues long. Per the germline V gene, CDR1 is SEHNR and CDR2 is FQNEAQ (reference sequence). V shed 0 bases and J shed 1 base, with 17 bases lying between them. The CDR3 sequence is CASSLATKPSFGTDTQYF. The CDR3 DNA reads as TGTGCCAGCAGCTTAGCGACTAAACCTAGTTTCGGCACAGATACGCAGTATTTT. Full variable domain (rest looked up from reference TRBV7-9 and TRBJ2-3): DTGVSQNPRHKITKRGQNVTFRCDPISEHNRLYWYRQTLGQGPEFLTYFQNEAQLEKSRLLSDRFSAERPKGSFSTLEIQRTEQGDSAMYLCASSLATKPSFGTDTQYFGPGTRLTVL.

The genes are TRBV5-1 and TRBJ1-2; a weak D match, TRBD1 (5 bases). The V and J ends lost 1 base and 4 bases respectively, with 11 bases between them. Germline CDR1 is SGHRS and CDR2 is YFSETQ. CDR3 length equals 14 residues. This CDR3 reads CASSLMDTSYGYTF. The CDR3 DNA reads TGCGCCAGCAGCTTGATGGACACAAGCTATGGCTACACCTTC.

This clonotype was found a few times. The chain joins TRBV5-1 to TRBJ2-7; the match to TRBD2 covers 9 bases. The CDR3 covers 14 residues. With 2 bases clipped from V and 6 bases from J, the junction kept 6 bases outside the gene matches. CDR1 is SGHRS and CDR2 is YFSETQ in the germline V gene. CDR3 sequence reads: CASSFDSGSGEQYF. DNA for the CDR3: TGCGCCAGCAGCTTCGATAGCGGGAGTGGCGAGCAGTACTTC. Variable domain in full (rest from reference TRBV5-1 and TRBJ2-7): KAGVTQTPRYLIKTRGQQVTLSCSPISGHRSVSWYQQTPGQGLQFLFEYFSETQRNKGNFPGRFSGRQFSNSRSEMNVSTLELGDSALYLCASSFDSGSGEQYFGPGTRLTVT.

This clonotype was found many times. The chain has TRBV6-5 and TRBJ2-3, with TRBD2 matching over 14 bases. The germline CDR1 and CDR2 sequences are MNHEY and SVGAGI. After removal of 5 bases from V and 4 bases from J, the junction contained 2 bases not matched to a gene. The length of the CDR3 is 15 residues. CDR3 nucleotides: TGTGCCAGCAGTCAGGGACTAGCGGGAGCAGATACGCAGTATTTT. This translates into CASSQGLAGADTQYF.

This clonotype came up a few times. The chain combines TRBV29-1 with TRBJ1-3; the D is unclear. The ends were cut back, 7 bases at V and 0 bases at J, with 7 bases in the middle. Looked up from germline, CDR1 is SQVTM and CDR2 is ANQGSEA. This CDR3 has 12 residues. In nucleotides, the CDR3 is TGCAGCGCGGCCTACTCTGGAAACACCATATATTTT. Translated, it gives CSAAYSGNTIYF.

The table lists this clonotype with many counts. This rearrangement joins TRBV20-1 to TRBJ2-1; D is ambiguous. This CDR3 contains 10 residues. Germline CDR1 is DFQATT and CDR2 is SNEGSKA (reference sequence). Trimming cost V 5 bases and J 8 bases, with 7 bases left between them. DNA for the CDR3: TGCAGTGCTTTTAGAGATGAGCAGTTCTTC. It translates to CSAFRDEQFF.

This clonotype showed up just a few times. The junction shows a germline mismatch at one end, possibly a read error. The chain uses TRBV11-2 and TRBJ2-1; D not resolved. The J call may be mistaken, given a closer DNA end match to TRBJ2-7. Germline V gene data show CDR1 as SGHAT and CDR2 as FQNNGV. The CDR3 consists of 17 residues. The CDR3 region is CASSLGVTRTFAYGQYF. Written as DNA, the CDR3 is TGTGCCAGCAGCTTAGGGGTGACTCGAACCTTCGCCTACGGGCAGTACTTC.

This chain links TRBV7-2 with TRBJ2-3; D is possibly TRBD2 (5 bases). Trimming shortened V by 1 base and J by 2 bases, and 10 bases separated the two germline ends. Looked up from germline, CDR1 is SGHTA and CDR2 is FQGNSA. The length of the CDR3 is 15 residues. The CDR3 DNA follows: TGTGCCAGCAGCTTAGTTGGCGGGCCCACAGATACGCAGTATTTT. Translating gives CASSLVGGPTDTQYF.

The V and J genes are TRBV25-1 and TRBJ2-1; 13 nucleotides agree with TRBD2. This CDR3 comprises 14 residues. Trimming took 4 bases from V and 8 from J; bases not matched to a gene: 2. CDR1 MGHDK and CDR2 SYGVNS come from the germline V gene. The CDR3 loop reads CASSVGLAGDEQFF. CDR3 coding DNA: TGTGCCAGCAGTGTCGGACTAGCGGGAGATGAGCAGTTCTTC.

The chain carries TRBV7-3 and TRBJ2-3; 7 bases match TRBD2. The CDR3 loop spans 15 amino acids. Unmatched junction bases numbered 6, after V lost 5 bases and J lost 1 base. From germline, CDR1 is SGHTA and CDR2 FQGTGA. The CDR3 reads CASSPVGGGTDTQYF. The CDR3 DNA sequence: TGTGCCAGCAGCCCGGTGGGAGGGGGCACAGATACGCAGTATTTT.

The V call is TRBV19, the J call TRBJ1-5; D gene unclear. This CDR3 is 14 amino acids long. Germline V gene data show CDR1 as LNHDA and CDR2 as SQIVND (reference sequence). Trimming cost V 5 bases and J 3 bases, with 11 bases left between them. The CDR3 spells CASSDEALNQPQHF. The CDR3 coding sequence is TGTGCCAGTAGTGACGAAGCTCTCAATCAGCCCCAGCATTTT.